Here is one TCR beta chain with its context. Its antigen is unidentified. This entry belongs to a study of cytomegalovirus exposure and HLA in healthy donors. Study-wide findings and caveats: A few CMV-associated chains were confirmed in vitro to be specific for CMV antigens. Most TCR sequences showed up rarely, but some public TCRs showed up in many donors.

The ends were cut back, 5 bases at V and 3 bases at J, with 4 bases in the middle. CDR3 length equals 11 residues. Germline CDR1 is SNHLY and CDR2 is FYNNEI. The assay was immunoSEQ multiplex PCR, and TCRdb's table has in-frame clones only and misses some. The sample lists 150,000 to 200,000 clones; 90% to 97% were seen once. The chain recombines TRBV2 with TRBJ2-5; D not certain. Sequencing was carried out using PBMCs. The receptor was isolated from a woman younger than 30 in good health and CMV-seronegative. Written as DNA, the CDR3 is TGTGCCAGCAGTTTAGAAGAGACCCAGTACTTC. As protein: CASSLEETQYF.